Listed below are T cell receptor beta chains from one sample, sequenced in a study of cytomegalovirus exposure and HLA in healthy donors. Assay used: immunoSEQ multiplex PCR; TCRdb lists only in-frame clones, some missing. The sample records roughly 150,000 clones, around four fifths being singletons. Sequenced material: PBMCs. These receptors all stem from a man aged 25-45 years in good health and CMV-seropositive. Both conserved end residues are part of each CDR3.

CAWSLLTEAFF	TRBV30	TRBJ1-1
CASSLYQSNTF	TRBV5-6	TRBJ1-2
CATSREDRAANEQFF	TRBV15	TRBJ2-1
CASSQVGSGEQETQYF	TRBV4-3	TRBJ2-5
CASSQDRDRGYEQYF	TRBV4-1	TRBJ2-7
CASSHRGYTDTQYF	TRBV7-9	TRBJ2-3
CASSRGQGVLSVNEQYF	TRBV18	TRBJ2-7
CSVDREGYGYTF	TRBV29-1	TRBJ1-2
CASNSPGQMNTEAFF	TRBV19	TRBJ1-1
CASSPGTGALSYEQYF	TRBV27	TRBJ2-7
CASSDGVGRHYEQYF	TRBV9	TRBJ2-7
CASASGRTPAPTSTDTQYF	TRBV5-1	TRBJ2-3
CAISTTSGGTHNEQFF	TRBV10-3	TRBJ2-1
CASSPQETKATF	TRBV19	TRBJ1-2
CASSPSRTGPYEQYF	TRBV4-3	TRBJ2-7
CASSQGSGGRYEQYF	TRBV4-3	TRBJ2-7